Presented here are 25 T cell receptor beta chains from one specimen sequenced in a study of cytomegalovirus exposure and HLA in healthy donors. With 60 Vbeta and 13 Jbeta primers, the PCR was carried out. Profiling relied on immunoSEQ multiplex PCR, and the TCRdb table lists in-frame clones only, not all of them. This table holds more than 95,000 clones, 81% found once. Sequenced material: PBMCs. The receptors shown here come from a man between 18 and 29 years old in good health and CMV-seronegative.

As to this clone: A read error may account for a junction end that differs from germline. The chain links TRBV7-8 to TRBJ1-6; D is ambiguous. CDR1 is SGHVS and CDR2 is FQNEAQ in the germline V gene. The CDR3 totals 14 residues. The CDR3 DNA sequence: TGTGCCAGCAGCTTAGGCCCCTATAATTCCCCCCTCCACTTT. Translated, it gives CASSLGPYNSPLHF.

This clone has just a few counts. One junction end does not reproduce the germline sequence, and a read error may be involved. The chain is built from TRBV7-9 and TRBJ1-1, with D perhaps TRBD1 (6 bases). Germline V lookup: CDR1 SEHNR, CDR2 FQNEAQ (reference sequence). The CDR3 length is 17 residues. CDR3 sequence (DNA): TGTTCCAGCAGTATTAGCGGGACACCCTCGTGGCTCGCTGAAGCTTTCTTT. Translation gives CSSSISGTPSWLAEAFF.

V gene TRBV7-8 combines with J gene TRBJ2-5, with 8 nucleotides matching TRBD1. CDR3 length: 15 residues. From germline, CDR1 is SGHVS and CDR2 FQNEAQ. The ends lost 5 bases at V and 5 bases at J; junction bases unmatched: 10. The CDR3 spells CASSRRGQAGETQYF. Here the CDR3 DNA reads TGTGCCAGCAGCAGACGGGGACAGGCGGGGGAGACCCAGTACTTC.

This chain connects TRBV7-8 to TRBJ2-7, with D possibly matching TRBD1 (6 bases). The V end lost 5 bases, the J end lost 3 bases, and 17 bases lay between the germline ends. The CDR3 is 15 amino acids. Germline V gene sequence: CDR1 SGHVS, CDR2 FQNEAQ. This CDR3 is CASSRHRVEDYEQYF. The DNA of the CDR3 is TGTGCCAGCAGCCGACACAGGGTAGAAGACTACGAGCAGTACTTC.

The V gene is TRBV5-6, the J gene TRBJ2-2; 11 nucleotides line up with TRBD2. The CDR3 runs 16 residues. V lost 2 bases, J lost 6 bases, and 6 bases stayed unmatched. CDR1 is SGHDT, CDR2 YYEEEE, per germline. The CDR3 loop is CASSFGLAGGAGELFF. DNA for the CDR3: TGTGCCAGCAGCTTTGGGCTAGCGGGGGGAGCCGGGGAGCTGTTTTTT.

V and J are TRBV27 and TRBJ2-1; perhaps TRBD2 as D (5 bases). Germline V gene data show CDR1 as MNHEY and CDR2 as SMNVEV (reference sequence). The CDR3 is made up of 13 amino acids. V was trimmed by 6 bases and J by 0 bases, leaving 6 bases between them. The CDR3 DNA reads TGTGCCAGCAGGGGGAGCTCCTACAATGAGCAGTTCTTC. This codes for CASRGSSYNEQFF.

This clone was seen only once. The chain has TRBV19 and TRBJ2-1; 11 nucleotides align to TRBD2. Unmatched junction bases numbered 4, after V lost 5 bases and J lost 4 bases. The CDR3 loop spans 15 amino acids. Per the germline V gene, CDR1 is LNHDA and CDR2 is SQIVND (reference sequence). The CDR3 sequence is CASSSGTSGYNEQFF. CDR3 DNA sequence: TGTGCCAGTAGTTCCGGGACTAGCGGTTACAATGAGCAGTTCTTC. Together with reference TRBV19 and TRBJ2-1, the CDR3 gives the full variable domain: DGGITQSPKYLFRKEGQNVTLSCEQNLNHDAMYWYRQDPGQGLRLIYYSQIVNDFQKGDIAEGYSVSREKKESFPLTVTSAQKNPTAFYLCASSSGTSGYNEQFFGPGTRLTVL.

V usage is TRBV6-5 and J usage is TRBJ2-7; TRBD2 matches 7 bases. This CDR3 spans 15 amino acids. Losses at the gene ends were 5 bases for V and 2 bases for J; bases not matched to a gene: 9. From germline, CDR1 is MNHEY and CDR2 SVGAGI. CDR3 in amino acids: CASSPGRGGTYEQYF. CDR3 DNA: TGTGCCAGCAGTCCGGGGAGGGGTGGGACCTACGAGCAGTACTTC.

The V call is TRBV5-4, the J call TRBJ2-1; 8 bases are a match to TRBD2. From germline, CDR1 is SGHNT and CDR2 YYREEE (reference sequence). The CDR3 covers 18 residues. V dropped 1 base and J dropped 0; count of bases not matched to a gene: 9. CDR3 amino acids: CASSLSAAGASSYNEQFF. CDR3 nucleotide sequence: TGTGCCAGCAGCTTGTCGGCAGCGGGGGCCAGCTCCTACAATGAGCAGTTCTTC.

V is TRBV6-5 and J is TRBJ1-5; 8 positions match TRBD1. With V trimmed by 6 bases and J by 1 base, 5 bases remained unmatched. Germline V gives CDR1 MNHEY, CDR2 SVGAGI. CDR3 length equals 15 residues. The chain's CDR3 is CASSLDRGSNQPQHF. The CDR3 DNA reads TGTGCCAGCAGCCTAGACAGGGGAAGCAATCAGCCCCAGCATTTT.

The V call is TRBV5-4, the J call TRBJ1-1; maybe TRBD1 (6 bases). Germline CDR1 and CDR2: SGHNT and YYREEE (reference sequence). The ends were cut back, 0 bases at V and 5 bases at J, with 14 bases in the middle. The CDR3 has 15 amino acids. The DNA for the CDR3 is TGTGCCAGCAGCTTGGGGACAGTGATTTCGACTGAAGCTTTCTTT. It encodes CASSLGTVISTEAFF.

This rearrangement joins TRBV27 to TRBJ2-7, with a tentative D call TRBD1 (5 bases). The CDR3 is 13 amino acids. The ends were cut back, 3 bases at V and 3 bases at J, with 9 bases in the middle. Germline V gene sequence: CDR1 MNHEY, CDR2 SMNVEV (reference sequence). In DNA, the CDR3 is TGTGCCAGCAGTTTTGGACATCTCTACGAGCAGTACTTC. Amino acid sequence: CASSFGHLYEQYF.

This clone was found once. J is TRBJ2-5 and V is TRBV9, with 10 positions matching TRBD2. V lost 0 bases to trimming and J lost 4 bases; unmatched junction nucleotides: 9. CDR3 size: 17 residues. CDR1 SGDLS and CDR2 YYNGEE come from the germline V gene. The CDR3 nucleotides are TGTGCCAGCAGCGTAGACCCAGCGGGGGGGCAAAGAGAGACCCAGTACTTC. This codes for CASSVDPAGGQRETQYF.

The rearrangement links TRBV15 to TRBJ2-1, with 7 positions matching TRBD2. Trimming removed 5 bases from V and 2 bases from J; junction bases left unmatched: 12. The CDR3 is 17 amino acids. Germline V CDR1 and CDR2: LNHNV, YYDKDF (reference sequence). This chain's CDR3 is CATSFGGGGITYNEQFF. DNA of the CDR3: TGTGCCACCAGCTTCGGTGGGGGGGGTATTACCTACAATGAGCAGTTCTTC.

The V and J genes are TRBV6-5 and TRBJ1-2; no reliable D call. CDR1 and CDR2 (germline): MNHEY, SVGAGI. Trimming shortened V by 4 bases and J by 8 bases, and 11 bases separated the two germline ends. The CDR3 runs to 12 residues. CDR3 in DNA: TGTGCCAGCAGTTCCCCTGCGGGCGGCTACACCTTC. This sequence encodes CASSSPAGGYTF.

The chain recombines TRBV6-6 with TRBJ2-5; tentative D call: TRBD1 (5 bases). The J call is doubtful: the DNA matches TRBJ2-7 better. The germline V gene has CDR1 MNHNY and CDR2 SVGAGI (reference sequence). The CDR3 runs to 12 residues. The CDR3 nucleotides are TGTGCCAGCAGTCCTGGACAATACGAGCAGTACTTC. It yields the protein CASSPGQYEQYF.

The chain couples TRBV15 to TRBJ2-7, with 7 bases identical to TRBD2. With 1 base clipped from V and 5 bases from J, the junction kept 8 bases outside the gene matches. This CDR3 has 15 amino acids. The germline CDR1 and CDR2 sequences are LNHNV and YYDKDF (reference sequence). DNA for the CDR3: TGTGCCACCAGCAGAGGCGGGAGCCGGTCCGACGAGCAGTACTTC. This encodes CATSRGGSRSDEQYF.

This sequence joins TRBV7-9 and TRBJ2-6; D not resolved. V was cut by 1 base and J by 1 base, with 5 bases left in between. Germline loops: CDR1 SEHNR, CDR2 FQNEAQ (reference sequence). The CDR3 has 15 amino acids. CDR3 amino acids: CASSLVQSGANVLTF. DNA for the CDR3: TGTGCCAGCAGCTTAGTACAGTCTGGGGCCAACGTCCTGACTTTC.

The chain uses TRBV18 and TRBJ1-1; D uncertain. The CDR3 totals 14 residues. The V end was cut by 6 bases, the J end by 1 base, with 12 bases between. From germline, CDR1 is KGHSH and CDR2 LQKENI. CDR3 region: CASSQRSGNTEAFF. The CDR3 coding sequence is TGTGCCAGCTCCCAACGATCGGGGAACACTGAAGCTTTCTTT.

The rearrangement joins TRBV19 to TRBJ1-4, with a tentative D call TRBD1 (6 bases). Germline CDR1 LNHDA, CDR2 SQIVND (reference sequence). CDR3 size: 14 residues. V dropped 9 bases and J dropped 5 bases, with 16 bases sitting between them. CDR3 residues: CASKGGQKNEKLFF. The DNA of the CDR3 is TGTGCCAGCAAGGGGGGGCAGAAGAATGAAAAACTGTTTTTT.

The chain joins TRBV9 to TRBJ1-1; D unclear. The CDR3 totals 14 residues. The V and J ends lost 2 bases and 1 base respectively, with 9 bases between them. CDR1 and CDR2 (germline): SGDLS, YYNGEE. The CDR3 here is CASSVVTGNTEAFF. CDR3 coding DNA: TGTGCCAGCAGCGTTGTGACGGGGAACACTGAAGCTTTCTTT.

This clone was seen only once. The chain joins TRBV5-6 to TRBJ2-7, with 9 bases fitting TRBD1. V gave up 3 bases and J gave up 5 bases; unmatched junction bases: 6. The CDR3 extends over 14 amino acids. Germline lookup yields CDR1 SGHDT and CDR2 YYEEEE. This CDR3 is CASSYGTGQHEQYF. Here the CDR3 DNA reads TGTGCCAGCAGCTACGGGACAGGGCAACACGAGCAGTACTTC.

This chain joins TRBV7-2 and TRBJ1-6; 8 bases agree with TRBD1. Germline CDR1 and CDR2: SGHTA and FQGNSA. The V gene end was trimmed by 3 bases and the J gene end by 9 bases; junction bases not matched to a gene: 7. This CDR3 is built from 15 residues. CDR3 nucleotides: TGTGCCAGCAGCTTCAAGACAGGGGCGGTTTCACCCCTCCACTTT. This translates into CASSFKTGAVSPLHF.

This clone showed up just a few times. The CDR3 protein is CASSQDPRGTGELFF. The CDR3 DNA reads TGTGCCAGCAGCCAAGATCCAAGGGGCACCGGGGAGCTGTTTTTT. This chain links TRBV4-2 with TRBJ2-2, with D possibly TRBD1 on 5 matching bases. This CDR3 region has 15 residues. From germline, CDR1 is LGHNA and CDR2 YNFKEQ. Trimming pared 0 bases from V and 4 bases from J, leaving 9 bases between.

V and J are TRBV5-6 and TRBJ1-2, with a possible D match to TRBD1 (6 bases). The germline CDR1 and CDR2 sequences are SGHDT and YYEEEE. The CDR3 length is 15 residues. V was shortened by 3 bases and J by 0 bases, with 12 bases between the two germline ends. Written as DNA, the CDR3 is TGTGCCAGCAGCTCCGGACAGTTAGCTAACTATGGCTACACCTTC. Translating gives CASSSGQLANYGYTF. The variable domain in full, with the rest retrieved from reference TRBV5-6 and TRBJ1-2, is DAGVTQSPTHLIKTRGQQVTLRCSPKSGHDTVSWYQQALGQGPQFIFQYYEEEERQRGNFPDRFSGHQFPNYSSELNVNALLLGDSALYLCASSSGQLANYGYTFGSGTRLTVV.